What follows are 7 T cell receptor beta chains derived from one specimen sequenced in a study of control samples from healthy donors and cancer patients. Here immunoSEQ multiplex PCR was the method, and the copy in TCRdb shows in-frame clones only, minus some. The sample lists about 120,000 clones; 85% to 95% were seen once. Sequenced: blood. The receptors come from a man between 25 and 39 years old in good health.

The chain links TRBV3-1 (or the pseudogene TRBV3-2) to TRBJ1-6; D is uncertain. CDR3 length equals 14 residues. V was clipped by 6 bases and J by 0 bases, with 6 bases between them. Per the germline V gene, CDR1 is LGHDT and CDR2 is YNNKEL (reference sequence). DNA of the CDR3: TGTGCCAGCAGACCTAGCTCCTATAATTCACCCCTCCACTTT. This encodes CASRPSSYNSPLHF.

This chain links TRBV4-2 with TRBJ2-2; D is unclear. The CDR3 runs to 14 residues. V lost 1 base to trimming and J lost 5 bases, with 8 bases between them. From germline, CDR1 is LGHNA and CDR2 YNFKEQ. CDR3 DNA sequence: TGTGCCAGCAGCCAAGTGAAAGTGACCGGGGAGCTGTTTTTT. Protein product: CASSQVKVTGELFF.

The V call is TRBV7-6, the J call TRBJ1-3; TRBD1 matches at 9 bases. Germline CDR1 reads SGHVS; CDR2 reads FNYEAQ. This CDR3 contains 15 residues. Trimming took 5 bases from V and 2 from J; bases not matched to a gene: 4. Here the CDR3 reads CASSPTGGPGNTIYF. CDR3 DNA sequence: TGTGCCAGCAGCCCCACAGGGGGCCCTGGAAACACCATATATTTT.

This sequence joins TRBV5-1 and TRBJ1-2; D ambiguous. Germline V gene lookup returns CDR1 SGHRS and CDR2 YFSETQ. The CDR3 extends over 13 amino acids. Trimming took 0 bases from V and 3 from J, leaving 6 bases between them. The CDR3 coding sequence is TGCGCCAGCAGCTTGGCCACCTACTATGGCTACACCTTC. Translation gives CASSLATYYGYTF.

V is TRBV4-2 and J is TRBJ1-3; 12 nucleotides line up with TRBD1. This CDR3 is built from 21 residues. After removal of 4 bases from V and 0 bases from J, the junction contained 16 bases not matched to a gene. Germline V gene data show CDR1 as LGHNA and CDR2 as YNFKEQ. CDR3 region: CASSLGGTGGSLRGSGNTIYF. CDR3 in DNA: TGTGCCAGCAGCCTAGGAGGGACAGGGGGCTCCCTACGGGGCTCTGGAAACACCATATATTTT.

V usage is TRBV20-1 and J usage is TRBJ2-7; TRBD2 matches 7 bases. CDR3 length: 13 amino acids. V lost 3 bases, J lost 6 bases, and 8 bases stayed unmatched. Germline CDR1 is DFQATT and CDR2 is SNEGSKA (reference sequence). CDR3 loop: CSASVAGVFEQYF. The CDR3 DNA is TGCAGTGCTAGTGTTGCGGGGGTTTTCGAGCAGTACTTC.

The V gene is TRBV6-5, the J gene TRBJ2-2, with D possibly matching TRBD2 (6 bases). V lost 8 bases and J 4 bases, leaving 17 bases between the germline ends. Looked up from germline, CDR1 is MNHEY and CDR2 is SVGAGI. CDR3 length equals 15 residues. For the CDR3, the DNA is TGTGCCAGCTCGATGGGGGGTGGGAGCACCGGGGAGCTGTTTTTT. As protein: CASSMGGGSTGELFF.